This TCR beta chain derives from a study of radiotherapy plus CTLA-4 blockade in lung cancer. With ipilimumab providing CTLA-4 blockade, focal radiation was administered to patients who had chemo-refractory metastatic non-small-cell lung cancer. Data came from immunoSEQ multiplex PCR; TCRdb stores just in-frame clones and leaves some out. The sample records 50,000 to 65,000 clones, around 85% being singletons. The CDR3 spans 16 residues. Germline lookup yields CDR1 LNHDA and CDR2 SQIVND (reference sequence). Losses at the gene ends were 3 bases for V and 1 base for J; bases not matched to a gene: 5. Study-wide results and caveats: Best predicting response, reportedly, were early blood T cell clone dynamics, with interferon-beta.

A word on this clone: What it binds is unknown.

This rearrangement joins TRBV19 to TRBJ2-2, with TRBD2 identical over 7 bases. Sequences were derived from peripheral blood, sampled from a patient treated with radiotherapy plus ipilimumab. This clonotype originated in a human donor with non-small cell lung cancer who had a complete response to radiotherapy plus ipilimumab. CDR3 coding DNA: TGTGCCAGTAGTATGCGAGCGGGGAAGAACACCGGGGAGCTGTTTTTT. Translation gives CASSMRAGKNTGELFF.